Below, 17 T cell receptor beta chains from the same sample are listed, as sequenced in a study of T cell responses to AZD1222 COVID-19 vaccine. Repertoires were generated with immunoSEQ multiplex PCR, while TCRdb's copy carries only in-frame clones and drops some. The sample yields 65,000 to 95,000 clones, over 75% seen once. The material was peripheral blood, obtained on day 0 of AZD1222 vaccination. Source of these receptors: an adult in good health.

This clone came up once. The genes are TRBV29-1 and TRBJ1-1; 8 positions agree with TRBD1. CDR1 is SQVTM and CDR2 is ANQGSEA in the germline V gene. V lost 3 bases and J lost 0; bases outside the gene matches: 3. This CDR3 spans 14 amino acids. The CDR3 loop reads CSVETDRVNTEAFF. Written as DNA, the CDR3 is TGCAGCGTTGAGACGGACAGGGTGAACACTGAAGCTTTCTTT.

This clone has a handful of counts. The gene calls are TRBV11-2 and TRBJ1-4; possible D gene TRBD1, 5 bases. Germline V gives CDR1 SGHAT, CDR2 FQNNGV. The CDR3 sequence is 18 residues long. Trimming stripped 1 base from V and 0 bases from J, with 15 bases between. CDR3 sequence reads: CASSLGAGMVATNEKLFF. CDR3 nucleotides: TGTGCCAGCAGCTTAGGGGCAGGGATGGTTGCAACTAATGAAAAACTGTTTTTT.

In DNA, the CDR3 is TGTGCCAGCTCAAGTGACAGGGTCGAGCAGTACTTC. Its protein is CASSSDRVEQYF. The J gene is TRBJ2-7, the V gene TRBV18, with 7 nucleotides matching TRBD1. Germline CDR1 is KGHSH and CDR2 is LQKENI. The CDR3 extends over 12 amino acids. After removal of 5 bases from V and 6 bases from J, the junction contained 4 bases not matched to a gene.

The rearrangement joins TRBV6-4 to TRBJ2-1, with 13 bases identical to TRBD2. The J segment lost 9 bases and the V segment lost 5 bases, leaving 7 bases of the junction unmatched. Germline loops: CDR1 MRHNA, CDR2 SNTAGT. The CDR3 has 15 amino acids. The DNA for the CDR3 is TGTGCCAGCAGTTCCACTAGCGGGAGGGCCAGTGAGCAGTTCTTC. This codes for CASSSTSGRASEQFF.

This clone has a count of ten or more. J is TRBJ1-6 and V is TRBV19; D is perhaps TRBD1 (5 bases). Germline CDR1 reads LNHDA; CDR2 reads SQIVND (reference sequence). This CDR3 spans 13 amino acids. V dropped 7 bases and J dropped 9 bases, with 13 bases sitting between them. CDR3 region: CASKDSLISPLHF. The DNA for the CDR3 is TGTGCCAGTAAAGACAGTCTAATTTCACCCCTCCACTTT. The variable domain in full, completed from reference TRBV19 and TRBJ1-6, reads DGGITQSPKYLFRKEGQNVTLSCEQNLNHDAMYWYRQDPGQGLRLIYYSQIVNDFQKGDIAEGYSVSREKKESFPLTVTSAQKNPTAFYLCASKDSLISPLHFGNGTRLTVT.

There are a few counts of this clone. The rearrangement uses TRBV2 and TRBJ1-5; D unresolved. The CDR3 extends over 14 amino acids. Germline loops: CDR1 SNHLY, CDR2 FYNNEI. V lost 2 bases to trimming and J lost 7 bases, with 12 bases between them. The CDR3 here is CASSETREIQPQHF. The DNA of the CDR3 is TGTGCCAGCAGTGAAACCCGGGAAATCCAGCCCCAGCATTTT.

The chain couples TRBV5-4 to TRBJ2-2; D gene uncertain. Trimming cost V 7 bases and J 1 base, with 14 bases left between them. Looked up from germline, CDR1 is SGHNT and CDR2 is YYREEE (reference sequence). CDR3 length equals 15 residues. The CDR3: CASLVYSENTGELFF. The CDR3 DNA reads TGTGCCAGCCTTGTGTACAGTGAGAACACCGGGGAGCTGTTTTTT.

The chain employs TRBV6-2 or TRBV6-3 and TRBJ1-5; 8 bases match TRBD1. The CDR3 is 15 residues long. The J segment lost 4 bases and the V segment lost 4 bases, leaving 6 bases of the junction unmatched. CDR1 and CDR2 (germline): MNHEY, SVGEGT. The CDR3 loop is CASSLTGALNQPQHF. CDR3 nucleotides: TGTGCCAGCAGTTTGACAGGGGCCCTTAATCAGCCCCAGCATTTT.

This chain uses TRBV30 with TRBJ1-2, with D maybe TRBD1 (6 bases). Trimming removed 6 bases from V and 4 bases from J, with 15 bases in between. The CDR3 totals 13 residues. The germline gives CDR1 GTSNPN, CDR2 SVGIG (reference sequence). The CDR3 bases are TGTGCCTGTCCCAGGGGTGGGATCTATGGCTACACCTTC. The encoded protein is CACPRGGIYGYTF.

The J gene is TRBJ2-7, the V gene TRBV6-5; 10 bases match TRBD1. The CDR3 contains 14 residues. V gave up 7 bases and J gave up 4 bases; unmatched junction bases: 7. Germline assignment: CDR1 MNHEY and CDR2 SVGAGI. The chain's CDR3 is CASTRQGASYEQYF. In nucleotides, the CDR3 is TGTGCCAGCACCAGACAGGGGGCGTCGTACGAGCAGTACTTC.

V is TRBV5-1 and J is TRBJ1-2; 9 bases match TRBD1. Germline loops: CDR1 SGHRS, CDR2 YFSETQ. The CDR3 has 14 amino acids. After removal of 4 bases from V and 6 bases from J, the junction contained 7 bases not matched to a gene. This chain's CDR3 is CASSLQGAVDGYTF. The DNA of the CDR3 is TGCGCCAGCAGCCTACAGGGGGCGGTGGATGGCTACACCTTC.

This clone was recorded once. The CDR3 region is CASSLRGGGVRQPQHF. The CDR3 nucleotides read TGTGCCAGCAGCTTGAGGGGGGGCGGAGTCCGCCAGCCCCAGCATTTT. The V call is TRBV5-8, the J call TRBJ1-5, with a weak D call TRBD1 (6 bases). Germline values: CDR1 SGHTS, CDR2 YDEGEE. V was trimmed by 1 base and J by 7 bases, leaving 18 bases between them. CDR3 length: 16 amino acids.

The chain couples TRBV6-1 to TRBJ2-7; D is undetermined. CDR1 and CDR2 from the germline V gene are MNHNS and SASEGT. CDR3 size: 13 residues. V gave up 0 bases and J gave up 4 bases, with 7 bases separating them. CDR3 region: CASSEARVYEQYF. The CDR3 nucleotides are TGTGCCAGCAGTGAAGCTAGGGTTTACGAGCAGTACTTC.

The chain carries TRBV6-5 and TRBJ1-6, with 8 bases matching TRBD1. The CDR3 has 13 amino acids. J lost 8 bases, V lost 6 bases, and 3 bases had no gene match. Germline V gene sequence: CDR1 MNHEY, CDR2 SVGAGI. CDR3 DNA: TGTGCCAGCAGGGACAGGGTGGATTCACCCCTCCACTTT. This codes for CASRDRVDSPLHF.

This chain connects TRBV7-8 to TRBJ1-4; no firm D call. Between the trimmed V and J ends, which lost 5 bases and 8 bases, there was a span of 12 bases. Germline V lookup: CDR1 SGHVS, CDR2 FQNEAQ. The CDR3 spans 13 residues. The CDR3 sequence is CASSLGEREKLFF. CDR3 DNA: TGTGCCAGCAGCCTCGGAGAGAGGGAAAAACTGTTTTTT. Variable domain in full (rest from reference TRBV7-8 and TRBJ1-4): GAGVSQSPRYKVAKRGQDVALRCDPISGHVSLFWYQQALGQGPEFLTYFQNEAQLDKSGLPSDRFFAERPEGSVSTLKIQRTQQEDSAVYLCASSLGEREKLFFGSGTQLSVL.

The chain is built from TRBV14 and TRBJ1-1; D may be TRBD1 (5 bases). The germline V and J ends were trimmed by 2 bases and 4 bases, with 14 bases remaining between them. This CDR3 region has 15 residues. CDR1 is SGHDN, CDR2 FVKESK, per germline. The DNA of the CDR3 is TGTGCCAGCAGCCAACTCGGGCCGGGGGGCACTGAAGCTTTCTTT. Protein: CASSQLGPGGTEAFF. Filled out from reference TRBV14 and TRBJ1-1, the complete variable domain reads EAGVTQFPSHSVIEKGQTVTLRCDPISGHDNLYWYRRVMGKEIKFLLHFVKESKQDESGMPNNRFLAERTGGTYSTLKVQPAELEDSGVYFCASSQLGPGGTEAFFGQGTRLTVV.

This clone was seen a single time. The junction shows a germline mismatch at one end, possibly a read error. The chain is built from TRBV18 and TRBJ1-5; the D gene is possibly TRBD1 (5 bases). The CDR3 extends over 15 amino acids. Germline assignment: CDR1 KGHSH and CDR2 LQKENI. The CDR3 DNA sequence: TGTGCCAGCTCACCACCGTCGGAGGGGAATCAGCCCCAACATTTT. It yields the protein CASSPPSEGNQPQHF. The full variable domain, in which reference TRBV18 and TRBJ1-5 provide the parts outside the CDR3, is NAGVMQNPRHLVRRRGQEARLRCSPMKGHSHVYWYRQLPEEGLKFMVYLQKENIIDESGMPKERFSAEFPKEGPSILRIQQVVRGDSAAYFCASSPPSEGNQPQHFGDGTRLSIL.